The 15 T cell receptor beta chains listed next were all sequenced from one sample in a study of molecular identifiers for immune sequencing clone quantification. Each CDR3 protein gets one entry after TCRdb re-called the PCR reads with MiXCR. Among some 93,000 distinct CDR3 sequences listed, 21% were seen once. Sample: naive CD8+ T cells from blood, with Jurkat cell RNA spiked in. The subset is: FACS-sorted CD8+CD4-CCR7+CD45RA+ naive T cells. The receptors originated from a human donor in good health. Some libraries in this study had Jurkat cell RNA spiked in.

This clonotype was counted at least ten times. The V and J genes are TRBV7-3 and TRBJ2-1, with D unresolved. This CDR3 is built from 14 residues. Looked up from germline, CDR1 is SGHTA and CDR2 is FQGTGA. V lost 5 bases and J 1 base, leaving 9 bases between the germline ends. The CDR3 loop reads CASSADGSYNEQFF. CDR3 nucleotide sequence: TGTGCCAGCAGCGCGGACGGTTCCTACAATGAGCAGTTCTTC.

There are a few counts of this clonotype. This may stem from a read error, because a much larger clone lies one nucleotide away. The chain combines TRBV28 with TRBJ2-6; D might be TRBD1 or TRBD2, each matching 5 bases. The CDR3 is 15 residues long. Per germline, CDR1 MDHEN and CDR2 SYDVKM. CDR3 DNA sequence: TGTGCCAGCAGTTTGGGACCCTCTGGGGCCAACGCCCTGACTTTC. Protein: CASSLGPSGANALTF.

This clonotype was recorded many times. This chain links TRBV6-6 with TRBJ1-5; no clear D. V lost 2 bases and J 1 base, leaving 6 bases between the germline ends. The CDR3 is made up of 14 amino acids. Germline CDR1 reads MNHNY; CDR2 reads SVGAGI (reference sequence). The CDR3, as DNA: TGTGCCAGCAGTTACCGACCCAGCAATCAGCCCCAGCATTTT. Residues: CASSYRPSNQPQHF.

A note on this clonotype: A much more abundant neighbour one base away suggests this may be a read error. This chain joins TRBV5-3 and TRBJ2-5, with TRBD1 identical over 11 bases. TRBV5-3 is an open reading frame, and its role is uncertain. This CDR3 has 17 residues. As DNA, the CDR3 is TGTGCCAGCAGCTACCCCGAGTGGACAGGGGGCGTGGAGACCCAGTACTTC. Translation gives CASSYPEWTGGVETQYF.

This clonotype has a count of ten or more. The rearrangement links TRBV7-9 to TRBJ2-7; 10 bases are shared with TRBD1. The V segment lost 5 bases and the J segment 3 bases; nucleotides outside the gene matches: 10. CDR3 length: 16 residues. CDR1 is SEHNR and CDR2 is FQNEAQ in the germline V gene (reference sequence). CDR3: CASSTQTRDRGYEQYF. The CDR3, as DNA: TGTGCCAGCAGCACACAAACCCGGGACAGGGGCTACGAGCAGTACTTC. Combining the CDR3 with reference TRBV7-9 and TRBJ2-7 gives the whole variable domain DTGVSQNPRHKITKRGQNVTFRCDPISEHNRLYWYRQTLGQGPEFLTYFQNEAQLEKSRLLSDRFSAERPKGSFSTLEIQRTEQGDSAMYLCASSTQTRDRGYEQYFGPGTRLTVT.

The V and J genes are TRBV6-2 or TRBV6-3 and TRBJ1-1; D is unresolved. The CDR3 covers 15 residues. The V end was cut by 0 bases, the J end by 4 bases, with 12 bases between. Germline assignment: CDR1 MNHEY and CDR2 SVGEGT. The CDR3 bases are TGTGCCAGCAGTTACTCTATTCCCGTGAGCACTGAAGCTTTCTTT. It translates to CASSYSIPVSTEAFF.

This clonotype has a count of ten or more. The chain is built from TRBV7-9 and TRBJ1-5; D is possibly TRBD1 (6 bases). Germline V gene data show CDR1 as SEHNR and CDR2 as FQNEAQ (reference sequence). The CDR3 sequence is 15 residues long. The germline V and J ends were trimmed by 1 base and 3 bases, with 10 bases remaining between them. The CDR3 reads CASSLGRGYNQPQHF. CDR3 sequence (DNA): TGTGCCAGCAGCTTAGGCAGGGGTTACAATCAGCCCCAGCATTTT.

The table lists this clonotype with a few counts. The CDR3 here is CASSPGTANEQYF. Here the CDR3 DNA reads TGTGCCAGCAGTCCCGGGACAGCCAACGAGCAGTACTTC. The V gene is TRBV27, the J gene TRBJ2-7, with 7 bases lining up with TRBD1. CDR3 length: 13 amino acids. With V trimmed by 5 bases and J by 5 bases, 6 bases remained unmatched. CDR1 is MNHEY, CDR2 SMNVEV, per germline (reference sequence).

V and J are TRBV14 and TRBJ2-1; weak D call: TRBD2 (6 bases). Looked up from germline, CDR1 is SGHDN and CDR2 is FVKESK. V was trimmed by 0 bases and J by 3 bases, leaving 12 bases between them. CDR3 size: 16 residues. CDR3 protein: CASSQDPGGNYNEQFF. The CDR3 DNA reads TGTGCCAGCAGCCAAGATCCCGGGGGAAACTACAATGAGCAGTTCTTC.

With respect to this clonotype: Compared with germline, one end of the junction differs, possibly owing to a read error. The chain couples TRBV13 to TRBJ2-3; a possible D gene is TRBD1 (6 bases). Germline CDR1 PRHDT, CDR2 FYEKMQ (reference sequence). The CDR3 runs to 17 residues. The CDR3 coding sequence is TGTGCCAGCAGCTGGGACCTAGGGGGATTGGCCACAGATACACAGTATTTT. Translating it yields CASSWDLGGLATDTQYF.

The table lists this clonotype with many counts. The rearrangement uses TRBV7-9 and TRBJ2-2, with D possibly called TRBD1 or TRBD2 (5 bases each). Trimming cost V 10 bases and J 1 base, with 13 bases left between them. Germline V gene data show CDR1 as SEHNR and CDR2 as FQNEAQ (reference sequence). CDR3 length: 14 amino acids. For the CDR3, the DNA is TGTGCCACCCGGGACCCATTGAACACCGGGGAGCTGTTTTTT. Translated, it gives CATRDPLNTGELFF.

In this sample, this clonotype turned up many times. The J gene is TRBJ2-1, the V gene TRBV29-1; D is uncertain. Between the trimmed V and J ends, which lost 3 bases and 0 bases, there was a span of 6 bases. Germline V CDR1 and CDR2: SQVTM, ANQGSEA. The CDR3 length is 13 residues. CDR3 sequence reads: CSVEQSSYNEQFF. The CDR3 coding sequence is TGCAGCGTTGAGCAGAGCTCCTACAATGAGCAGTTCTTC.

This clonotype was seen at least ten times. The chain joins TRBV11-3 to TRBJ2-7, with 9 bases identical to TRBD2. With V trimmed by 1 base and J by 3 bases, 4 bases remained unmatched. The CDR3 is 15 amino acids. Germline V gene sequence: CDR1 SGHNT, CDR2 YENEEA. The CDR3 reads CASSLAAGGLYEQYF. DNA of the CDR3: TGTGCCAGCAGCTTAGCCGCGGGAGGGCTCTACGAGCAGTACTTC.

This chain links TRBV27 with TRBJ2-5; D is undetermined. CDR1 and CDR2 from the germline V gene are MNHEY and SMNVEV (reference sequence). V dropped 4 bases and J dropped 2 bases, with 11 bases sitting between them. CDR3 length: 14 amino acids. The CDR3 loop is CASSYQVGQETQYF. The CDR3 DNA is TGTGCCAGCAGTTACCAAGTCGGGCAAGAGACCCAGTACTTC.

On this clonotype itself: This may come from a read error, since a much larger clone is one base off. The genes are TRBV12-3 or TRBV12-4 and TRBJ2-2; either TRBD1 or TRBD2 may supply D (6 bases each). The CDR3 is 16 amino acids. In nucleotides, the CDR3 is TGTGCCAGCAGTAATGGGACATCCTTGGCCACCGGGGGGCTGTTTTTT. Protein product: CASSNGTSLATGGLFF.